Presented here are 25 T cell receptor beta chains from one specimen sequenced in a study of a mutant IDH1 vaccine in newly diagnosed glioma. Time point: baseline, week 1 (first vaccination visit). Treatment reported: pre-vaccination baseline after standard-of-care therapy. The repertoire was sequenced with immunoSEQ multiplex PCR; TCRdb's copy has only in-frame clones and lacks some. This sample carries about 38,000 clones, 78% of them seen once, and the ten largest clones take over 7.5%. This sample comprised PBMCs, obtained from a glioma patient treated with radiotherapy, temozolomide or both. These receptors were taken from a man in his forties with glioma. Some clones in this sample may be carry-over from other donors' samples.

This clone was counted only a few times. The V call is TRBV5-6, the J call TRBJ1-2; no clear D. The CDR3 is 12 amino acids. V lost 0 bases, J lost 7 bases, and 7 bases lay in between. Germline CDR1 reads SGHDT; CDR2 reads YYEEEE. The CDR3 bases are TGTGCCAGCAGCTTGGTCCGATCTGGCTACACCTTC. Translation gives CASSLVRSGYTF.

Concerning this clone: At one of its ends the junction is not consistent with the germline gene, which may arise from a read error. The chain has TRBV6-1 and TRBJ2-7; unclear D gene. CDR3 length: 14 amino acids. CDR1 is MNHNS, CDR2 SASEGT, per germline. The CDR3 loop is CASSEFSFPYEQYF. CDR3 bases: TGTGCCAGCAGTGAATTTTCCTTTCCCTATGAGCAGTACTTC.

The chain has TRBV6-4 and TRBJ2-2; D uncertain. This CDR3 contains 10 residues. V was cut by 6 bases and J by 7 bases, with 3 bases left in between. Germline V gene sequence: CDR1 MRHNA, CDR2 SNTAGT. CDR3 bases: TGTGCCAGCAGGCGCGGGGAGCTGTTTTTT. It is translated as CASRRGELFF.

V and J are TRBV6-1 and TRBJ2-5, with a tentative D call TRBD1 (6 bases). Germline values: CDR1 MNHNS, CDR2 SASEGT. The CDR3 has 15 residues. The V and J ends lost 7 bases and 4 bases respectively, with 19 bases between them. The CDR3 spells CASTPLQGIGETQYF. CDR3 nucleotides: TGTGCCAGCACCCCCCTGCAGGGGATAGGAGAGACCCAGTACTTC.

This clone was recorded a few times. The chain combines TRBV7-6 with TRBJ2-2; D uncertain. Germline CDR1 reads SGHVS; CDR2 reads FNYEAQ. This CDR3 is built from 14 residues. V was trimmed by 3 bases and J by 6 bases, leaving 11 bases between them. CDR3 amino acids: CASSLHDTAGELFF. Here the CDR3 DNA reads TGTGCCAGCAGCTTGCACGATACTGCCGGGGAGCTGTTTTTT.

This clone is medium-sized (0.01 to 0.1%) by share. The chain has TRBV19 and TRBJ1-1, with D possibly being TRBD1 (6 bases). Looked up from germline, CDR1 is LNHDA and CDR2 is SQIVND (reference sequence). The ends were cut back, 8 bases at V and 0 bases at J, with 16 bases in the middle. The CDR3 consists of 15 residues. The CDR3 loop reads CASSQGRGLNTEAFF. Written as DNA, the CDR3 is TGTGCCAGTTCCCAGGGGCGGGGGTTGAACACTGAAGCTTTCTTT. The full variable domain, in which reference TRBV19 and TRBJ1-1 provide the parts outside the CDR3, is DGGITQSPKYLFRKEGQNVTLSCEQNLNHDAMYWYRQDPGQGLRLIYYSQIVNDFQKGDIAEGYSVSREKKESFPLTVTSAQKNPTAFYLCASSQGRGLNTEAFFGQGTRLTVV.

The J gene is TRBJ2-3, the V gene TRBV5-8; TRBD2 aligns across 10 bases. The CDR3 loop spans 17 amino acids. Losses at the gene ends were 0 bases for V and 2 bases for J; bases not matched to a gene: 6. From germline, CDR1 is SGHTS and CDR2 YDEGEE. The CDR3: CASSLALAGGYTDTQYF. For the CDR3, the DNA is TGTGCCAGCAGCTTGGCGTTAGCGGGGGGATACACAGATACGCAGTATTTT.

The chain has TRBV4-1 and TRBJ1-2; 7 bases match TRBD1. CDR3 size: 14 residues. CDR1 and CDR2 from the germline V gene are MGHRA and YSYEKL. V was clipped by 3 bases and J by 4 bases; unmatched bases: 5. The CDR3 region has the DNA TGCGCCAGCAGCCAGTCCACAGGGGTCTATGGCTACACCTTC. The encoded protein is CASSQSTGVYGYTF.

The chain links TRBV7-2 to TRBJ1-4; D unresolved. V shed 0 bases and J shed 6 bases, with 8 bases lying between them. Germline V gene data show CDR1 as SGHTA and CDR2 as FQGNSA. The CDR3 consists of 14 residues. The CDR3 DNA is TGTGCCAGCAGCTTAGCAGGGAGGTATGAAAAACTGTTTTTT. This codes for CASSLAGRYEKLFF.

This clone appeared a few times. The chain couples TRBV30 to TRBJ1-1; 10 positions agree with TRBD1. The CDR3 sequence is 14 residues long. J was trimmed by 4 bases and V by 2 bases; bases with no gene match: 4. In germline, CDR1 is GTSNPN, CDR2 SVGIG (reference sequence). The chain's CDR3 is CAWSTGQGGTEAFF. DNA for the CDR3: TGTGCCTGGAGTACTGGACAGGGGGGCACTGAAGCTTTCTTT.

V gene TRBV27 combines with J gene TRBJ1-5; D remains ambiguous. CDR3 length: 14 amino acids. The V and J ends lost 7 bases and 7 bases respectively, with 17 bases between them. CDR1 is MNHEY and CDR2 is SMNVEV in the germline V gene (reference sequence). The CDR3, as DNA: TGTGCCAGCAAAAACAGCCTCCAAACCCAGCCCCAGCATTTT. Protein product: CASKNSLQTQPQHF.

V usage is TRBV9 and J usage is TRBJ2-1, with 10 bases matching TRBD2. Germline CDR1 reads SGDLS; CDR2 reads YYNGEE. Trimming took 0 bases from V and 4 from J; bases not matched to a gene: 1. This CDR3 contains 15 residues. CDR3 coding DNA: TGTGCCAGCAGCGTAGAAGCGGGGGGGTACAATGAGCAGTTCTTC. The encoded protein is CASSVEAGGYNEQFF. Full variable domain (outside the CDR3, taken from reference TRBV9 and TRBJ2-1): DSGVTQTPKHLITATGQRVTLRCSPRSGDLSVYWYQQSLDQGLQFLIQYYNGEERAKGNILERFSAQQFPDLHSELNLSSLELGDSALYFCASSVEAGGYNEQFFGPGTRLTVL.

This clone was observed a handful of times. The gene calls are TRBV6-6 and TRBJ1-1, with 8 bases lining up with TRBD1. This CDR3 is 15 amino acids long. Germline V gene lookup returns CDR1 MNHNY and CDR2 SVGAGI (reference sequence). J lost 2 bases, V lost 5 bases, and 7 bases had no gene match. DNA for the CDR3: TGTGCCAGCAGTCCACCGGGACAGGCAAACACTGAAGCTTTCTTT. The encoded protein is CASSPPGQANTEAFF.

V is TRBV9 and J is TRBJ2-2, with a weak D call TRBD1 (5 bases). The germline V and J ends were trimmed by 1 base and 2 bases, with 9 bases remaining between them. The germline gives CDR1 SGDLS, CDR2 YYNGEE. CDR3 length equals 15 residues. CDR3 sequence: CASSVQTANTGELFF. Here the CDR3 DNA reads TGTGCCAGCAGCGTACAGACAGCCAACACCGGGGAGCTGTTTTTT.

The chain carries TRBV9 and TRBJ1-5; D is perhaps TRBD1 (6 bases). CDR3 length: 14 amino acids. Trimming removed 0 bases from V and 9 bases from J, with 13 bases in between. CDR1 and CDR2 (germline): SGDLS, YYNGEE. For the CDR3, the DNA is TGTGCCAGCAGCGTAGAAGGGGGGCGGAGGCCCCAGCATTTT. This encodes CASSVEGGRRPQHF.

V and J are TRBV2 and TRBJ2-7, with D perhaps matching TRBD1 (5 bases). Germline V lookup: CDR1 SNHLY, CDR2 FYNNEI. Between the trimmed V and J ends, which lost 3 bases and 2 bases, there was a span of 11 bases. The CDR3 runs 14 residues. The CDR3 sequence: CASSDRAGTYEQYF. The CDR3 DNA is TGTGCCAGCAGTGACCGGGCAGGGACCTACGAGCAGTACTTC.

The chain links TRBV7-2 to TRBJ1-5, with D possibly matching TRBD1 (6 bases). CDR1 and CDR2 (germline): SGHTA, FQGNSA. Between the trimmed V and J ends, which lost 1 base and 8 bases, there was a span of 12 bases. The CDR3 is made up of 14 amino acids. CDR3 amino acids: CASSLGGRVEPQHF. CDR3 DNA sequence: TGTGCCAGCAGCTTAGGGGGGCGAGTAGAGCCCCAGCATTTT.

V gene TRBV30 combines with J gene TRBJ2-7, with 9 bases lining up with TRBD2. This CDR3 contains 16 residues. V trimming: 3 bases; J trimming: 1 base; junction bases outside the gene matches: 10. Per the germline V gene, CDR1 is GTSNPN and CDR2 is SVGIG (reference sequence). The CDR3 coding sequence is TGTGCCTGGAGCTTAGGGACTAGCCTGCGTTCCTACGAGCAGTACTTC. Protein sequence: CAWSLGTSLRSYEQYF.

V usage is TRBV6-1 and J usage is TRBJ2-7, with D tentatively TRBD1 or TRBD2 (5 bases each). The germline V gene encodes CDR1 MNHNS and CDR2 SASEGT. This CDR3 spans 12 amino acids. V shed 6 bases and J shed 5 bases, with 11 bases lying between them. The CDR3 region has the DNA TGTGCCAGCAGCCCCTCGGGGCACGAGCAGTACTTC. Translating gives CASSPSGHEQYF.

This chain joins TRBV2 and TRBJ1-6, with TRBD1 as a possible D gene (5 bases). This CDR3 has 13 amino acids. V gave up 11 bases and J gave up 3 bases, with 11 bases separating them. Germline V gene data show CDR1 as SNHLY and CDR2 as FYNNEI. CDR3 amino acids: CAGSTDYNSPLHF. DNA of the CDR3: TGTGCCGGGTCGACAGACTATAATTCACCCCTCCACTTT. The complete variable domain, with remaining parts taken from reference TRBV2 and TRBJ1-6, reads EPEVTQTPSHQVTQMGQEVILRCVPISNHLYFYWYRQILGQKVEFLVSFYNNEISEKSEIFDDQFSVERPDGSNFTLKIRSTKLEDSAMYFCAGSTDYNSPLHFGNGTRLTVT.

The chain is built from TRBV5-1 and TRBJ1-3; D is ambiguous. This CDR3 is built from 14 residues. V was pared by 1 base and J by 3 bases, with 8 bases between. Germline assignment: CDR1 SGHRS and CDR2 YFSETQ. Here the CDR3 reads CASSLWGVGNTIYF. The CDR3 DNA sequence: TGCGCCAGCAGCTTGTGGGGAGTTGGAAACACCATATATTTT.

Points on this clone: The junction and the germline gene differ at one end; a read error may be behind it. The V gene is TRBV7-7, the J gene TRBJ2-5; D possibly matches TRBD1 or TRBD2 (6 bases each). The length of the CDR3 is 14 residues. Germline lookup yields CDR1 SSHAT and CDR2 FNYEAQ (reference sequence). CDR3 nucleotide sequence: TGTGCTAGCAGCACACAGGGAGGAGGAGAGACCCAGTACTTC. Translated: CASSTQGGGETQYF. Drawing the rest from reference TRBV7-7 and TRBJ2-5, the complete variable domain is GAGVSQSPRYKVTKRGQDVTLRCDPISSHATLYWYQQALGQGPEFLTYFNYEAQPDKSGLPSDRFSAERPEGSISTLTIQRTEQRDSAMYRCASSTQGGGETQYFGPGTRLLVL.

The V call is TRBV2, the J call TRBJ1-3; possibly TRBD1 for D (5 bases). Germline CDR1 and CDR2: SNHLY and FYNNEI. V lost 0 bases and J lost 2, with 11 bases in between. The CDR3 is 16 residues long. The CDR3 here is CASSEAAPGTGNTIYF. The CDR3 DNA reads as TGTGCCAGCAGTGAAGCTGCGCCAGGGACTGGAAACACCATATATTTT.

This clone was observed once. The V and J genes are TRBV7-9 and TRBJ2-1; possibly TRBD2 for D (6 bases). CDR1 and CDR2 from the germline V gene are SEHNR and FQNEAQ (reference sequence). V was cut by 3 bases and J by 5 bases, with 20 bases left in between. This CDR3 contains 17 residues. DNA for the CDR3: TGTGCCAGCAGCTTGAGTTTCGGCGGGAAACCCCACAATGAGCAGTTCTTC. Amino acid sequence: CASSLSFGGKPHNEQFF.

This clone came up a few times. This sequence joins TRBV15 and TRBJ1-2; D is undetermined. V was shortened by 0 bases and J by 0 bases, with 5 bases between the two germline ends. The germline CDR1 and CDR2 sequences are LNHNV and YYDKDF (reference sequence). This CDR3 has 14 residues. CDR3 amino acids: CATSRETTNYGYTF. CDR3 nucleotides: TGTGCCACCAGCAGAGAAACAACTAACTATGGCTACACCTTC. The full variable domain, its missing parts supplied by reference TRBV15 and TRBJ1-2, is DAMVIQNPRYQVTQFGKPVTLSCSQTLNHNVMYWYQQKSSQAPKLLFHYYDKDFNNEADTPDNFQSRRPNTSFCFLDIRSPGLGDTAMYLCATSRETTNYGYTFGSGTRLTVV.